A selection of T cell receptor beta chains follows, all from one sample in a study of T cell changes during pregnancy in multiple sclerosis. TCRdb's table, derived via immunoSEQ multiplex PCR, lists solely in-frame clones and lacks some. The sample lists 35,000 to 55,000 clones, roughly 92% occurring once. The source was CD4+ T cells from peripheral blood mononuclear cells, collected in the third trimester of pregnancy. All receptors come from a female donor with multiple sclerosis, enrolled in a pregnancy study. The CDR3 runs from the conserved cysteine through the conserved F or W. D genes are given only for firm matches. Clone size is shown for a subset of rows, as once, few, many or a class of expanded clone.

NA,TRBJ1-1,NA,TRBV18,TGTGCCAGCTCACCACCAGAGGGCGGATGGACTGAAGCTTTCTTT,CASSPPEGGWTEAFF
NA,TRBJ2-7,TRBD2,TRBV28,TGTGCCAGCAGTTTACGCGGGAGGGCACACGAGCAGTACTTC,CASSLRGRAHEQYF
NA,TRBJ1-5,TRBD1,TRBV19,TGTGCCAGCCACTCGGGACAGGCAAAAAATCAGCCCCAGCATTTT,CASHSGQAKNQPQHF
NA,TRBJ1-1,NA,TRBV6-5,TGTGCCAGCGGCTTCGCGGCAGGGCAAGCTTTCTTT,CASGFAAGQAFF
NA,TRBJ2-7,NA,TRBV10-3,TGTGCCATCAGTGAACGAGGGACACAGATGGGCGGGGAGCAGTACTTC,CAISERGTQMGGEQYF
NA,TRBJ1-2,NA,TRBV30,TGTGCCTGGAGTGCGGACAGCAACTATGGCTACACCTTC,CAWSADSNYGYTF
once,TRBJ2-3,NA,TRBV6-5,TGTGCCAGCAGCAAAAGAGAGGGCACAGATACGCAGTATTTT,CASSKREGTDTQYF
NA,TRBJ1-1,TRBD1,TRBV15,TGTGCCACCACCTTCGACAGGGAGGCTGAAGCTTTCTTT,CATTFDREAEAFF
NA,TRBJ2-1,NA,TRBV5-1,TGCGCCAGCAGCAGCGGAGTAGTCGGCTCCAATGAGCAGTTCTTC,CASSSGVVGSNEQFF
once,TRBJ1-3,NA,TRBV5-4,TGTGCCAGCAGCTTGGTTGGCAGCTCTGGAAACACCATATATTTT,CASSLVGSSGNTIYF
NA,TRBJ2-1,NA,TRBV7-8,TGTGCCAGCAGTTCGAATCTGGGGAGAGAGCAGTTCTTC,CASSSNLGREQFF
NA,TRBJ2-3,TRBD2,TRBV12-5,TGTGCTAGTGGTTTGGTGGTCGGAGCGGGGGGCACAGATACGCAGTATTTT,CASGLVVGAGGTDTQYF
NA,TRBJ2-3,TRBD2,TRBV19,TGTGCCACCAGTCAATACGGACTAGCGTTTGATACGCAGTATTTT,CATSQYGLAFDTQYF
NA,TRBJ2-7,NA,TRBV11-2,TGTGCCAGCAGCTTACAGGGTCGCGAGCAGTACTTC,CASSLQGREQYF
NA,TRBJ1-1,TRBD1,TRBV7-2,TGTGCCAGCAGCCGGACAGGTGTGAACACTGAAGCTTTCTTT,CASSRTGVNTEAFF